Listed below are T cell receptor beta chains from one sample, sequenced in a study of OX40 agonist ivuxolimab in advanced cancers. The data were produced by immunoSEQ multiplex PCR, yet TCRdb's version contains in-frame clones alone and is incomplete. Of approximately 82,000 clones in the sample, approximately 93% were seen once. The sequencing used CD4+ or CD8+ T cells sorted from blood, collected in a trial of the OX40 agonist ivuxolimab. These TCRs come from an adult with an advanced solid tumor such as melanoma, head and neck, liver or kidney cancer. CDR3s include the opening cysteine and the closing phenylalanine or tryptophan. D genes are given only for firm matches. Not every row has a clone size; where given, it reads once, few, many or a size class.

D gene: -
V gene: TRBV27
clone size: -
J gene: TRBJ1-2
CDR3 DNA: TGTGCCAGCAGCGCCGGGACGGCTTTAATGGGTGGCTACACCTTC
CDR3 protein: CASSAGTALMGGYTF

D gene: -
V gene: TRBV27
clone size: -
J gene: TRBJ2-7
CDR3 DNA: TGTGCCAGCAGGCCCGGGGAGCCCCCCTACGAGCAGTACTTC
CDR3 protein: CASRPGEPPYEQYF

D gene: -
V gene: TRBV27
clone size: -
J gene: TRBJ2-1
CDR3 DNA: TGTGCCAGCAGTTTATCTTTTGTGGACAATGAGCAGTTCTTC
CDR3 protein: CASSLSFVDNEQFF

D gene: TRBD1
V gene: TRBV27
clone size: -
J gene: TRBJ2-1
CDR3 DNA: TGTGCCAGCACCTCCGTGGGACAGGAGGATGAGCAGTTCTTC
CDR3 protein: CASTSVGQEDEQFF

D gene: TRBD2
V gene: TRBV7-9
clone size: -
J gene: TRBJ2-7
CDR3 DNA: TGTGCCAGCAGCTTTAGCGGGGTTCCCTACGAGCAGTACTTC
CDR3 protein: CASSFSGVPYEQYF

D gene: -
V gene: TRBV11-2
clone size: -
J gene: TRBJ1-1
CDR3 DNA: TGTGCCAGCAGCTTAGGTACCATCCAGGGGCGGACTGAAGCTTTCTTT
CDR3 protein: CASSLGTIQGRTEAFF

D gene: TRBD1
V gene: TRBV27
clone size: few
J gene: TRBJ1-2
CDR3 DNA: TGTGCCAGCAGTACCAACAGGGGATCTGGCTACACCTTC
CDR3 protein: CASSTNRGSGYTF

D gene: TRBD1
V gene: TRBV19
clone size: -
J gene: TRBJ2-3
CDR3 DNA: TGTGCCAGTAGTACTATAGGACAGGGGAGGGCAGATACGCAGTATTTT
CDR3 protein: CASSTIGQGRADTQYF

D gene: TRBD1
V gene: TRBV25-1
clone size: -
J gene: TRBJ2-7
CDR3 DNA: TGTGCCAGCAGTGATAGGGACAGGGGGCATTACGAGCAGTACTTC
CDR3 protein: CASSDRDRGHYEQYF

D gene: -
V gene: TRBV7-9
clone size: -
J gene: TRBJ2-1
CDR3 DNA: TGTGCCAGCAGCTTAGGTGCCCGGTCCTCCTACAATGAGCAGTTCTTC
CDR3 protein: CASSLGARSSYNEQFF

D gene: -
V gene: TRBV29-1
clone size: -
J gene: TRBJ2-7
CDR3 DNA: TGCAGCGTTGAAGAGGGGCTTTACGAGCAGTACTTC
CDR3 protein: CSVEEGLYEQYF

D gene: -
V gene: TRBV4-1
clone size: -
J gene: TRBJ1-3
CDR3 DNA: TGCGCCAGCAGCCAATCACCAGGTCTTGGAAACACCATATATTTT
CDR3 protein: CASSQSPGLGNTIYF

D gene: -
V gene: TRBV27
clone size: few
J gene: TRBJ2-7
CDR3 DNA: TGTGCCAGCAGTCCTGGGACGTCAGCCTACGAGCAGTACTTC
CDR3 protein: CASSPGTSAYEQYF

D gene: TRBD1
V gene: TRBV14
clone size: -
J gene: TRBJ2-7
CDR3 DNA: TGTGCCAGCAGCCCTTGGACAGGGTACGACGAGCAGTACTTC
CDR3 protein: CASSPWTGYDEQYF

D gene: TRBD1
V gene: TRBV9
clone size: -
J gene: TRBJ1-2
CDR3 DNA: TGTGCCAGCAGCCCCAGCGGGGGACAGCTCTATGGCTACACCTTC
CDR3 protein: CASSPSGGQLYGYTF

D gene: -
V gene: TRBV25-1
clone size: -
J gene: TRBJ1-3
CDR3 DNA: TGTGCCAGCACCTCATGGGGCTCCGCCATATATTTT
CDR3 protein: CASTSWGSAIYF

D gene: -
V gene: TRBV11-2
clone size: -
J gene: TRBJ2-7
CDR3 DNA: TGTGCCAGCAGCCTTGCCTACGAGCAGTACTTC
CDR3 protein: CASSLAYEQYF

D gene: TRBD1
V gene: TRBV10-3
clone size: -
J gene: TRBJ1-6
CDR3 DNA: TGTGCCATCAGTGAGAGAGAACCGGGACAGCCCAATTCACCCCTCCACTTT
CDR3 protein: CAISEREPGQPNSPLHF

D gene: -
V gene: TRBV5-6
clone size: -
J gene: TRBJ1-4
CDR3 DNA: TGTGCCAGCAGCTTGGAGTTGGGGGAAAAACTGTTTTTT
CDR3 protein: CASSLELGEKLFF

D gene: -
V gene: TRBV11-2
clone size: -
J gene: TRBJ2-7
CDR3 DNA: TGTGCCAGCAGCTGGGTCGGGAGTCTCAGTCGAGAGCAGTACTTC
CDR3 protein: CASSWVGSLSREQYF

D gene: TRBD1
V gene: TRBV4-1
clone size: -
J gene: TRBJ2-7
CDR3 DNA: TGCGCCAGCAGGAGGGACAGCTTTTCCTCCTACGAGCAGTACTTC
CDR3 protein: CASRRDSFSSYEQYF

D gene: -
V gene: TRBV7-6
clone size: -
J gene: TRBJ2-7
CDR3 DNA: TGTGCCAGCAGCTCCGGGACATTCTACGAGCAGTACTTC
CDR3 protein: CASSSGTFYEQYF

D gene: -
V gene: TRBV7-9
clone size: few
J gene: TRBJ2-7
CDR3 DNA: TGTGCCAGCAGCTTAGGGGGTGGCGAGCAGTACTTC
CDR3 protein: CASSLGGGEQYF

D gene: TRBD1
V gene: TRBV6-6
clone size: -
J gene: TRBJ2-2
CDR3 DNA: TGTGCCAGCAGTACAGGGGCCGGGGAGCTGTTTTTT
CDR3 protein: CASSTGAGELFF

D gene: -
V gene: TRBV2
clone size: -
J gene: TRBJ2-1
CDR3 DNA: TGTGCCAGCAGTTACCCATCGCAGGCGAGCTCCTACAATGAGCAGTTCTTC
CDR3 protein: CASSYPSQASSYNEQFF

D gene: -
V gene: TRBV2
clone size: -
J gene: TRBJ2-3
CDR3 DNA: TGTGCCAGCAGTTGGGGGGGGCCGGATACGCAGTATTTT
CDR3 protein: CASSWGGPDTQYF

D gene: TRBD1
V gene: TRBV9
clone size: -
J gene: TRBJ2-4
CDR3 DNA: TGTGCCAGCAGCGCCACCGTGGACAGGGCCAAAAACATTCAGTACTTC
CDR3 protein: CASSATVDRAKNIQYF

D gene: -
V gene: TRBV28
clone size: once
J gene: TRBJ2-7
CDR3 DNA: TGTGCCAGTACTCAGGGGGGACTATTCTCCTACGAGCAGTACTTC
CDR3 protein: CASTQGGLFSYEQYF

D gene: TRBD1
V gene: TRBV7-9
clone size: -
J gene: TRBJ1-4
CDR3 DNA: TGTGCCAGCAGCTTCGACAGGGGGGATGAAAAACTGTTTTTT
CDR3 protein: CASSFDRGDEKLFF

D gene: -
V gene: TRBV5-4
clone size: -
J gene: TRBJ2-1
CDR3 DNA: TGTGCCAGCAGCTTCGAGACAGCATACAATGAGCAGTTCTTC
CDR3 protein: CASSFETAYNEQFF

D gene: TRBD2
V gene: TRBV4-3
clone size: -
J gene: TRBJ2-1
CDR3 DNA: TGCGCCAGCAGCCAAGGGACTAGCGGGAGAAACGAGCAGTTCTTC
CDR3 protein: CASSQGTSGRNEQFF

D gene: -
V gene: TRBV10-2
clone size: -
J gene: TRBJ2-7
CDR3 DNA: TGCGCCTCGGACCCAGGCCCGAGCTACGAGCAGTACTTC
CDR3 protein: CASDPGPSYEQYF

D gene: TRBD2
V gene: TRBV11-2
clone size: -
J gene: TRBJ2-3
CDR3 DNA: TGTGCCAGCAGCTTGAGCGGGGCGCCTATCACAGATACGCAGTATTTT
CDR3 protein: CASSLSGAPITDTQYF

D gene: -
V gene: TRBV7-9
clone size: -
J gene: TRBJ2-1
CDR3 DNA: TGTGCCAGCAGCTTATCTGCTGTCGAGCAGTTCTTC
CDR3 protein: CASSLSAVEQFF

D gene: TRBD1
V gene: TRBV6-5
clone size: -
J gene: TRBJ2-7
CDR3 DNA: TGTGCCAGCAGTTATTTCCGGGACAGGGGAGGCGAGCAGTACTTC
CDR3 protein: CASSYFRDRGGEQYF

D gene: -
V gene: TRBV5-5
clone size: -
J gene: TRBJ1-5
CDR3 DNA: TGTGCCAGCAGCTTGGGGGACTTCAATCAGCCCCAGCATTTT
CDR3 protein: CASSLGDFNQPQHF

D gene: -
V gene: TRBV27
clone size: -
J gene: TRBJ2-3
CDR3 DNA: TGTGCCAGCGGAGGGGAAGATACGCAGTATTTT
CDR3 protein: CASGGEDTQYF

D gene: -
V gene: TRBV10-2
clone size: -
J gene: TRBJ1-2
CDR3 DNA: TGCGCCAGCAGTGAAGACCGGGACGGCGATAGCTACACCTTC
CDR3 protein: CASSEDRDGDSYTF

D gene: TRBD1
V gene: TRBV5-1
clone size: -
J gene: TRBJ1-1
CDR3 DNA: TGCGCCAGCAGCTTGGAGGCAGGGGGCGTCACTGAAGCTTTCTTT
CDR3 protein: CASSLEAGGVTEAFF